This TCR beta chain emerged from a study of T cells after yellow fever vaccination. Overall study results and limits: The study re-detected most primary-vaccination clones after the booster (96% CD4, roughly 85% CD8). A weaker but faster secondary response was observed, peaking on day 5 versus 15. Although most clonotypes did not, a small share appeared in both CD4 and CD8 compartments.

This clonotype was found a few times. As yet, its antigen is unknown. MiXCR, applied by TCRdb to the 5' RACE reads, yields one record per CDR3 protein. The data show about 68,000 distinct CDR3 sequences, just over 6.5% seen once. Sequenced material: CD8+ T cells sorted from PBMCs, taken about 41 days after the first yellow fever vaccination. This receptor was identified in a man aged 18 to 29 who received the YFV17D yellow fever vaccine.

The CDR3 DNA is TGCGCCAGCAGCCAAGATCCGACAGGGAACTACGAGCAGTACGTC. It codes for CASSQDPTGNYEQYV. The chain is built from TRBV4-1 and TRBJ2-7; the match to TRBD1 covers 7 bases. V lost 0 bases and J lost 3; bases outside the gene matches: 5. CDR1 is MGHRA and CDR2 is YSYEKL in the germline V gene. The CDR3 is 15 amino acids.